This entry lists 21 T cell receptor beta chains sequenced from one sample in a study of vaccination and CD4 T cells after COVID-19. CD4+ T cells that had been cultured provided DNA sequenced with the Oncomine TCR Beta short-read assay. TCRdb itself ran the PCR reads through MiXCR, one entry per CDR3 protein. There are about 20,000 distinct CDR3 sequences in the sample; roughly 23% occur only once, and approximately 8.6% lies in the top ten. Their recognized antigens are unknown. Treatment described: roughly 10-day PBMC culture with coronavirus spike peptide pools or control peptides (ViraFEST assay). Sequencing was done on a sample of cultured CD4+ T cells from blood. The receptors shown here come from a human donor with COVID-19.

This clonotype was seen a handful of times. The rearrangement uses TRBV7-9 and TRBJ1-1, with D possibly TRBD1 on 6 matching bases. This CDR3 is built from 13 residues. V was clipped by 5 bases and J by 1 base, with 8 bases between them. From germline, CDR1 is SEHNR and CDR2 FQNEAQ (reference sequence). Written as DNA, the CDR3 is TGTGCCAGCAGCCTACAGGGGAACACTGAAGCTTTCTTT. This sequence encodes CASSLQGNTEAFF.

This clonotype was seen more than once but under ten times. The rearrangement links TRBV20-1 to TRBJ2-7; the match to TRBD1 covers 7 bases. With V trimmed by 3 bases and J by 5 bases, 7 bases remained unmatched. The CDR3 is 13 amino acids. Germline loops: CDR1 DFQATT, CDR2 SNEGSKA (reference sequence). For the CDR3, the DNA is TGCAGTGCTAGTCGTCGGACAGGTGACGAGCAGTACTTC. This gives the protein CSASRRTGDEQYF.

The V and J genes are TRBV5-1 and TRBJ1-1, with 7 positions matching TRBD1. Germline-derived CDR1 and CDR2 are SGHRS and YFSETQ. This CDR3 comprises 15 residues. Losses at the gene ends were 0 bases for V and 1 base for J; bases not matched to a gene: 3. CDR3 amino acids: CASSLEGQKNTEAFF. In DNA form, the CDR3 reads TGCGCCAGCAGCTTGGAGGGACAGAAGAACACTGAAGCTTTCTTT.

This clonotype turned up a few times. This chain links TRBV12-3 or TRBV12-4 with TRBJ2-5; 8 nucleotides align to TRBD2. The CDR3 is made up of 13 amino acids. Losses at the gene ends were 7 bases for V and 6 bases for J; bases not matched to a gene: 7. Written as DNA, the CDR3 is TGTGCCAGCAACTTGCGGGGGGAGAAGACCCAGTACTTC. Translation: CASNLRGEKTQYF.

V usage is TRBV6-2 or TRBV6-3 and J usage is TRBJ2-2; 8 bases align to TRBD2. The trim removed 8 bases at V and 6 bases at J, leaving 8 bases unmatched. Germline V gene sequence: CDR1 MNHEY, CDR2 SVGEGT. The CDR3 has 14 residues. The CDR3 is CASRRGGSSGELFF. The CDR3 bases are TGTGCCAGCCGTCGGGGGGGCAGTTCCGGGGAGCTGTTTTTT.

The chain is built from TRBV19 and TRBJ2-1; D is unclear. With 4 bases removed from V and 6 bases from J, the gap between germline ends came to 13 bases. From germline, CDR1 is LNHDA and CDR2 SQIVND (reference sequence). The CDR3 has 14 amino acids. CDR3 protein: CASSTRERFNEQFF. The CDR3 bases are TGTGCCAGTAGTACCCGTGAACGGTTCAATGAGCAGTTCTTC.

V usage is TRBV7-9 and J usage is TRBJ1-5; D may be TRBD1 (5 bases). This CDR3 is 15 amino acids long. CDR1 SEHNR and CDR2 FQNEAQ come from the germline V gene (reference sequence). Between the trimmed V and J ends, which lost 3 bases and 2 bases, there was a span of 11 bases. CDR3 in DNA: TGTGCCAGCAGCTTCGCAGGGTCGGGCAATCAGCCCCAGCATTTT. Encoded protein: CASSFAGSGNQPQHF.

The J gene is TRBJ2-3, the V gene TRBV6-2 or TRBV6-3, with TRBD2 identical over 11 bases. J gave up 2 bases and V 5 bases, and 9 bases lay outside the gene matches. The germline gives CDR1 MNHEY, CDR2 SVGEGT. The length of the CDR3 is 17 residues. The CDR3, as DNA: TGTGCCAGCAGTCTCAGGAAGACTAGCGGGGCCACAGATACGCAGTATTTT. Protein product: CASSLRKTSGATDTQYF.

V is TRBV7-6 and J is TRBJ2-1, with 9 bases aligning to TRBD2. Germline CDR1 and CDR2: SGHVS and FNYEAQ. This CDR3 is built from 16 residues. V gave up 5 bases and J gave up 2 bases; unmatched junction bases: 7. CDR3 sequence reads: CASSPQLAGAYNEQFF. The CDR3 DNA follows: TGTGCCAGCAGCCCCCAGTTAGCGGGGGCCTACAATGAGCAGTTCTTC.

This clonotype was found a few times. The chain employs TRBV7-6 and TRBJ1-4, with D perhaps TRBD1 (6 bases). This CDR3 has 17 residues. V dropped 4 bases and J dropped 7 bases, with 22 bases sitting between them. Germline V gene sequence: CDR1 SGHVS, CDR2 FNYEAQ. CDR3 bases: TGTGCCAGCAGCTCCCTCCGGGGTGATGGAGGGGGTGAAAAACTGTTTTTT. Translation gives CASSSLRGDGGGEKLFF.

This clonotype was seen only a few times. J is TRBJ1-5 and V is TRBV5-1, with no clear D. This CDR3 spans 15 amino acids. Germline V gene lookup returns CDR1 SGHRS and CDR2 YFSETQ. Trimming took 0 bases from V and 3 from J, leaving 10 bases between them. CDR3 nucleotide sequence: TGCGCCAGCAGCTTGGGAATTGGGGACAATCAGCCCCAGCATTTT. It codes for CASSLGIGDNQPQHF.

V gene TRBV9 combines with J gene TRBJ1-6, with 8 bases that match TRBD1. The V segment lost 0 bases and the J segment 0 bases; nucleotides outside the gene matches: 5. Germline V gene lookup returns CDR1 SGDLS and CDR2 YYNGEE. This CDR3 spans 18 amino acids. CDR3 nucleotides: TGTGCCAGCAGCGTAGGAGGACAGGGAAGCTCCTATAATTCACCCCTCCACTTT. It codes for CASSVGGQGSSYNSPLHF.

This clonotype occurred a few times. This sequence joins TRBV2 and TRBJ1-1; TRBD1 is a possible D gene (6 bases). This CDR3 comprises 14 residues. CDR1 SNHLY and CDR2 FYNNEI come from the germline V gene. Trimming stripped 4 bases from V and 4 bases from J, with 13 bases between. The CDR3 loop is CASSVSRGATEAFF. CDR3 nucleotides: TGTGCCAGCAGTGTCAGTCGGGGGGCCACTGAAGCTTTCTTT.

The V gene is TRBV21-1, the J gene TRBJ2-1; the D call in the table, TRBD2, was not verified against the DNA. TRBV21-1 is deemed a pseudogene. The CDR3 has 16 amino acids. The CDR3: CASSKELRLAGREQFF. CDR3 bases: TGTGCCAGCAGCAAAGAGTTGAGACTAGCGGGACGCGAGCAGTTCTTC.

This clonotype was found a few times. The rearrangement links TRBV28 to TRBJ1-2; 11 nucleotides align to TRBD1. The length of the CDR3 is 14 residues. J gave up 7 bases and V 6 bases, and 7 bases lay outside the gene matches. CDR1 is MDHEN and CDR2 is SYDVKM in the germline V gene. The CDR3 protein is CASRTSGTGGGYTF. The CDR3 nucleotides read TGTGCCAGCAGAACCTCCGGGACAGGGGGTGGCTACACCTTC.

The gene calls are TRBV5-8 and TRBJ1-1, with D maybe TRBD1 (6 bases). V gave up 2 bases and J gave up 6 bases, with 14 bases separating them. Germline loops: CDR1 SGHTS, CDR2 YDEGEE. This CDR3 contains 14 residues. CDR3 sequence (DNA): TGTGCCAGCAGCTTAGGCCCGAGGACAGCTGAAGCTTTCTTT. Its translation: CASSLGPRTAEAFF. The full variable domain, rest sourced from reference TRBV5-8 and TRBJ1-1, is EAGVTQSPTHLIKTRGQQATLRCSPISGHTSVYWYQQALGLGLQFLLWYDEGEERNRGNFPPRFSGRQFPNYSSELNVNALELEDSALYLCASSLGPRTAEAFFGQGTRLTVV.

CDR3 sequence: CASSFGTQGSTDTQYF. CDR3 sequence (DNA): TGTGCCAGCAGCTTTGGGACACAAGGGAGCACAGATACGCAGTATTTT. The V call is TRBV11-3, the J call TRBJ2-3; weak D call: TRBD1 (6 bases). The CDR3 totals 16 residues. Trimming left V 3 bases short and J 0 bases short, with 13 bases between. Germline loops: CDR1 SGHNT, CDR2 YENEEA.

The CDR3 reads CSAREGGSETQYF. The CDR3 bases are TGCAGTGCTAGAGAGGGGGGATCGGAGACCCAGTACTTC. This chain connects TRBV20-1 to TRBJ2-5; possibly TRBD2 for D (6 bases). Between the trimmed V and J ends, which lost 0 bases and 5 bases, there was a span of 10 bases. This CDR3 is built from 13 residues. Per germline, CDR1 DFQATT and CDR2 SNEGSKA (reference sequence).

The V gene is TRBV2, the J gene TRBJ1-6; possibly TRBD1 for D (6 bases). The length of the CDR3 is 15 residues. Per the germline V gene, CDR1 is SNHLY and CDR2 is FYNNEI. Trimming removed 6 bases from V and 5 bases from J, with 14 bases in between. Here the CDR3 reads CASRINRADNSPLHF. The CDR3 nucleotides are TGTGCCAGCAGGATTAACAGGGCGGATAATTCACCCCTCCACTTT.

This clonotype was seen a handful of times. CDR3 in DNA: TGCAGTGCGAGTAAGGCATTCAGGTCAAATGAAAAACTGTTTTTT. Its translation is CSASKAFRSNEKLFF. The genes are TRBV20-1 and TRBJ1-4; D unresolved. From germline, CDR1 is DFQATT and CDR2 SNEGSKA (reference sequence). This CDR3 is built from 15 residues. Trimming took 6 bases from V and 5 from J, leaving 19 bases between them.

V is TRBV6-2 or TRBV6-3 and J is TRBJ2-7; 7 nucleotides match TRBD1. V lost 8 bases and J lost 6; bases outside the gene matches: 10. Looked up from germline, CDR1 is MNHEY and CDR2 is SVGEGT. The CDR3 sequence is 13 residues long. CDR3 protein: CASRRGQWREQYF. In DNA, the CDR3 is TGTGCCAGCCGAAGGGGGCAATGGCGCGAGCAGTACTTC.